This entry lists 16 T cell receptor beta chains sequenced from one sample in a study of T cells in Graves' hyperthyroidism and ophthalmopathy. Template material for amplifying TCR beta CDR3 regions consisted of RNA transcripts. First-round RT-PCR with HTBI primers amplified the TCR CDR3 region. TCRdb redid the calling of the multiplex PCR reads with MiXCR, one entry per CDR3 protein. Altogether 550,000 to 700,000 distinct CDR3 sequences are present, around 45% being singletons, with the ten largest covering around 20%. Material for sequencing was peripheral blood or thyroid tissue (not recorded which). The receptors originated from an adult woman with Graves' disease, either hyperthyroidism or ophthalmopathy (not recorded which).

This clonotype was observed a few times. The J gene is TRBJ1-2, the V gene TRBV11-2; possible D gene TRBD1, 5 bases. This CDR3 is 16 amino acids long. Trimming stripped 10 bases from V and 0 bases from J, with 21 bases between. From germline, CDR1 is SGHAT and CDR2 FQNNGV. CDR3 nucleotides: TGTGCCACACCCCCGGGGCGATTCTCCACTAACTATGGCTACACCTTC. Protein sequence: CATPPGRFSTNYGYTF.

At least ten counts were recorded for this clonotype. The gene calls are TRBV7-9 and TRBJ1-6; D gene unclear. The CDR3 runs to 13 residues. Looked up from germline, CDR1 is SEHNR and CDR2 is FQNEAQ (reference sequence). V was pared by 5 bases and J by 7 bases, with 9 bases between. This chain's CDR3 is CASSQETNSPLHF. As DNA, the CDR3 is TGTGCCAGCAGCCAGGAAACCAATTCACCCCTCCACTTT.

This clonotype has ten or more counts. V gene TRBV7-2 combines with J gene TRBJ1-5; D is unclear. The CDR3 contains 13 residues. Trimming removed 5 bases from V and 2 bases from J, with 7 bases in between. The germline gives CDR1 SGHTA, CDR2 FQGNSA. For the CDR3, the DNA is TGTGCCAGCAGCAGGGATGGCAATCAGCCCCAGCATTTT. It codes for CASSRDGNQPQHF.

The genes are TRBV5-1 and TRBJ2-5, with D uncertain. The CDR3 length is 14 residues. Germline V gene sequence: CDR1 SGHRS, CDR2 YFSETQ. V lost 4 bases and J 3 bases, leaving 13 bases between the germline ends. Written as DNA, the CDR3 is TGCGCCAGCAGCATAGGAGCAACTAAAGAGACCCAGTACTTC. As protein: CASSIGATKETQYF.

The CDR3 nucleotides are TGTGCCAGCAGCCAATGGGCGGGAGACGGAACAGATACGCAGTATTTT. This codes for CASSQWAGDGTDTQYF. The chain links TRBV14 to TRBJ2-3; TRBD2 agrees at 7 bases. Germline V gene sequence: CDR1 SGHDN, CDR2 FVKESK. CDR3 size: 16 residues. The ends lost 2 bases at V and 3 bases at J; junction bases unmatched: 8.

V is TRBV20-1 and J is TRBJ1-2; perhaps TRBD1 as D (5 bases). Germline CDR1 reads DFQATT; CDR2 reads SNEGSKA (reference sequence). The V and J ends lost 8 bases and 4 bases respectively, with 17 bases between them. CDR3 length: 13 residues. The DNA for the CDR3 is TGCAGTTCCGACCAGGGAGGCGGCTATGGCTACACCTTC. Translation gives CSSDQGGGYGYTF.

This clonotype was counted ten times or more. This chain joins TRBV7-2 and TRBJ2-5; 7 nucleotides line up with TRBD2. CDR3 length equals 14 residues. Germline V gene data show CDR1 as SGHTA and CDR2 as FQGNSA. Trimming took 11 bases from V and 2 from J; bases not matched to a gene: 11. DNA for the CDR3: TGTGCCTCCTCGCGGGCTAGCGGACAAGAGACCCAGTACTTC. This gives the protein CASSRASGQETQYF.

The chain couples TRBV2 to TRBJ2-3, with D unresolved. The length of the CDR3 is 12 residues. Germline V CDR1 and CDR2: SNHLY, FYNNEI. Trimming took 7 bases from V and 3 from J, leaving 8 bases between them. DNA of the CDR3: TGTGCCAGCAACCTAGGAACAGATACGCAGTATTTT. Translation: CASNLGTDTQYF.

There are a few counts of this clonotype. CDR3 amino acids: CASSQPPGTAEAFF. The CDR3 DNA sequence: TGTGCCAGCAGCCAACCACCCGGGACAGCTGAAGCTTTCTTT. The V gene is TRBV3-1, the J gene TRBJ1-1; 7 bases fit TRBD1. Germline loops: CDR1 LGHDT, CDR2 YNNKEL (reference sequence). The CDR3 is 14 amino acids. V lost 2 bases and J lost 6; bases outside the gene matches: 6. Full variable domain (outside the CDR3, taken from reference TRBV3-1 and TRBJ1-1): DTAVSQTPKYLVTQMGNDKSIKCEQNLGHDTMYWYKQDSKKFLKIMFSYNNKELIINETVPNRFSPKSPDKAHLNLHINSLELGDSAVYFCASSQPPGTAEAFFGQGTRLTVV.

The chain uses TRBV15 and TRBJ2-7; the D is unclear. This CDR3 is built from 10 residues. Germline values: CDR1 LNHNV, CDR2 YYDKDF (reference sequence). The V end lost 0 bases, the J end lost 10 bases, and 4 bases lay between the germline ends. CDR3 DNA sequence: TGTGCCACCAGCAGAGATCAACAGTACTTC. Its translation: CATSRDQQYF.

The J gene is TRBJ2-5, the V gene TRBV20-1, with TRBD2 matching 7 bases. The CDR3 length is 15 residues. Per germline, CDR1 DFQATT and CDR2 SNEGSKA (reference sequence). The trim removed 5 bases at V and 2 bases at J, leaving 11 bases unmatched. CDR3 amino acids: CSAPDRRRGQETQYF. The CDR3 DNA is TGCAGTGCTCCCGACCGGCGGCGGGGGCAAGAGACCCAGTACTTC.

This clonotype was recorded many times. The chain links TRBV4-1 to TRBJ2-2; the D is unclear. Trimming took 0 bases from V and 3 from J, leaving 5 bases between them. CDR1 and CDR2 from the germline V gene are MGHRA and YSYEKL. The CDR3 is 14 amino acids. The CDR3 sequence is CASSQESYTGELFF. CDR3 sequence (DNA): TGCGCCAGCAGCCAAGAATCCTACACCGGGGAGCTGTTTTTT.

V gene TRBV19 combines with J gene TRBJ1-6; D possibly corresponds to TRBD1 (5 bases). Germline CDR1 and CDR2: LNHDA and SQIVND (reference sequence). Trimming shortened V by 3 bases and J by 7 bases, and 13 bases separated the two germline ends. The CDR3 spans 15 residues. This CDR3 reads CASSIGKRGNSPLHF. CDR3 in DNA: TGTGCCAGTAGTATCGGCAAAAGGGGAAATTCACCCCTCCACTTT.

This clonotype was picked up many times. The chain has TRBV11-2 and TRBJ2-2, with 9 bases lining up with TRBD2. Germline trimming cut 2 bases from V and 6 bases from J; bases unmatched to any gene: 4. CDR3 length equals 15 residues. Germline values: CDR1 SGHAT, CDR2 FQNNGV. The CDR3 bases are TGTGCCAGCAGCTTAATAGCGGGAGTCGCCGGGGAGCTGTTTTTT. Protein sequence: CASSLIAGVAGELFF.

The chain carries TRBV29-1 and TRBJ1-2; the D gene is possibly TRBD1 (5 bases). The CDR3 covers 14 residues. The V gene's germline CDR1 is SQVTM and CDR2 ANQGSEA. V lost 0 bases to trimming and J lost 4 bases, with 12 bases between them. The CDR3 here is CSVEDGQGTYGYTF. The CDR3 DNA follows: TGCAGCGTTGAAGATGGGCAGGGCACCTATGGCTACACCTTC.

The rearrangement links TRBV2 to TRBJ1-1, with a possible D match to TRBD1 (5 bases). Trimming took off 6 bases at V and 4 bases at J, with 18 bases between the two ends. Germline V gives CDR1 SNHLY, CDR2 FYNNEI. The CDR3 runs 15 residues. The CDR3 DNA reads as TGTGCCAGCAGAGATCGCGACAGCCCTTTCACTGAAGCTTTCTTT. Its protein is CASRDRDSPFTEAFF.